These 18 T cell receptor beta chains were sequenced from one sample in a study of blood T cell repertoires in COVID-19. The assay was immunoSEQ multiplex PCR, and TCRdb's table has in-frame clones only and misses some. This sample has around 160,000 clones, with 80% to 95% found just once. Sequenced material: peripheral blood. These receptors originate from a woman aged 60-75 years with COVID-19, enrolled during active disease.

The gene calls are TRBV5-1 and TRBJ1-6; D unclear. The CDR3 spans 18 residues. The germline V gene encodes CDR1 SGHRS and CDR2 YFSETQ. V lost 0 bases and J lost 1, with 14 bases in between. The CDR3 loop is CASSLAPGSASYNSPLHF. The CDR3 bases are TGCGCCAGCAGCTTGGCGCCCGGGTCTGCGTCCTATAATTCACCCCTCCACTTT. Looking up the rest from reference TRBV5-1 and TRBJ1-6 gives the full variable domain: KAGVTQTPRYLIKTRGQQVTLSCSPISGHRSVSWYQQTPGQGLQFLFEYFSETQRNKGNFPGRFSGRQFSNSRSEMNVSTLELGDSALYLCASSLAPGSASYNSPLHFGNGTRLTVT.

V usage is TRBV27 and J usage is TRBJ2-2; TRBD2 aligns across 7 bases. Germline CDR1 reads MNHEY; CDR2 reads SMNVEV (reference sequence). CDR3 length: 17 residues. V dropped 0 bases and J dropped 5; count of bases not matched to a gene: 9. The CDR3 DNA is TGTGCCAGCAGTTTATCGTCCCTCGGGGGGATTACCGGGGAGCTGTTTTTT. Its translation: CASSLSSLGGITGELFF.

The chain employs TRBV6-5 and TRBJ1-2; 9 bases line up with TRBD1. The CDR3 loop spans 14 amino acids. CDR1 MNHEY and CDR2 SVGAGI come from the germline V gene. Germline trimming cut 2 bases from V and 4 bases from J; bases unmatched to any gene: 2. The CDR3 region is CASSYGTGTYGYTF. Here the CDR3 DNA reads TGTGCCAGCAGTTACGGGACAGGGACCTATGGCTACACCTTC.

This clone was found once. This sequence joins TRBV13 and TRBJ1-2; 8 nucleotides line up with TRBD1. Germline CDR1 reads PRHDT; CDR2 reads FYEKMQ (reference sequence). The CDR3 sequence is 16 residues long. V dropped 6 bases and J dropped 5; count of bases not matched to a gene: 14. This CDR3 reads CASRASRGRASYGYTF. As DNA, the CDR3 is TGTGCCAGCAGGGCTTCCAGGGGGCGAGCTAGTTATGGCTACACCTTC.

This clone was counted a few times. The V gene is TRBV28, the J gene TRBJ1-2; a possible D gene is TRBD1 (5 bases). The V gene's germline CDR1 is MDHEN and CDR2 SYDVKM. V shed 6 bases and J shed 9 bases, with 23 bases lying between them. This CDR3 has 15 residues. This chain's CDR3 is CASRNPRGRVLSYTF. The DNA for the CDR3 is TGTGCCAGCAGAAACCCGCGGGGCCGTGTCCTTAGCTACACCTTC.

The chain joins TRBV19 to TRBJ1-5; D might be TRBD1 (5 bases). With 1 base removed from V and 4 bases from J, the gap between germline ends came to 11 bases. CDR3 length: 15 residues. CDR1 LNHDA and CDR2 SQIVND come from the germline V gene (reference sequence). CDR3 DNA sequence: TGTGCCAGTAGTATAGTGTCGGGGGGGAATCAGCCCCAGCATTTT. Amino acid sequence: CASSIVSGGNQPQHF.

V gene TRBV18 combines with J gene TRBJ1-4, with D possibly being TRBD1 (5 bases). V lost 3 bases and J 8 bases, leaving 16 bases between the germline ends. Germline CDR1 reads KGHSH; CDR2 reads LQKENI. This CDR3 has 15 amino acids. CDR3 protein: CASSPNGGTGEKLFF. CDR3 nucleotide sequence: TGTGCCAGCTCACCTAACGGGGGGACCGGGGAAAAACTGTTTTTT.

V and J are TRBV7-8 and TRBJ2-7; D not certain. In germline, CDR1 is SGHVS, CDR2 FQNEAQ. The CDR3 totals 14 residues. Trimming removed 1 base at V and 0 bases at J, with 7 bases between. CDR3 sequence reads: CASSLDPVSYEQYF. In DNA form, the CDR3 reads TGTGCCAGCAGCTTAGATCCTGTCTCCTACGAGCAGTACTTC.

This clone was seen more than once but under ten times. The J gene is TRBJ1-2, the V gene TRBV7-9, with a tentative D call TRBD1 (5 bases). Trimming pared 4 bases from V and 0 bases from J, leaving 21 bases between. Germline V gives CDR1 SEHNR, CDR2 FQNEAQ (reference sequence). The CDR3 is 18 amino acids. The CDR3 reads CASSSRDRDRTTNYGYTF. The CDR3 DNA reads TGTGCCAGCAGCTCCAGAGACCGTGACAGAACCACTAACTATGGCTACACCTTC.

The table lists this clone with a count of one. J is TRBJ1-3 and V is TRBV30, with TRBD1 matching 8 bases. The CDR3 has 14 residues. Germline CDR1 and CDR2: GTSNPN and SVGIG (reference sequence). V lost 1 base, J lost 6 bases, and 5 bases stayed unmatched. In DNA form, the CDR3 reads TGTGCCTGGAGTGCGGACAGGGCATCAAACACCATATATTTT. This sequence encodes CAWSADRASNTIYF.

V gene TRBV7-2 combines with J gene TRBJ2-5; weak D call: TRBD2 (5 bases). V lost 6 bases and J lost 1, with 15 bases in between. CDR1 and CDR2 (germline): SGHTA, FQGNSA. This CDR3 is 15 amino acids long. CDR3 amino acids: CASRLHGNAQETQYF. The CDR3 DNA is TGTGCCAGCAGACTTCACGGGAATGCCCAAGAGACCCAGTACTTC. Full variable domain (missing parts from reference TRBV7-2 and TRBJ2-5): GAGVSQSPSNKVTEKGKDVELRCDPISGHTALYWYRQSLGQGLEFLIYFQGNSAPDKSGLPSDRFSAERTGGSVSTLTIQRTQQEDSAVYLCASRLHGNAQETQYFGPGTRLLVL.

V is TRBV5-1 and J is TRBJ2-7; possibly TRBD1 for D (6 bases). Germline V lookup: CDR1 SGHRS, CDR2 YFSETQ. With 2 bases removed from V and 5 bases from J, the gap between germline ends came to 11 bases. This CDR3 spans 13 amino acids. In DNA form, the CDR3 reads TGCGCCAGCAGCTTTTGGGACATCGACGAGCAGTACTTC. Protein sequence: CASSFWDIDEQYF.

This clone was picked up many times. The same CDR3 also results from other DNA sequences found in this sample. The rearrangement uses TRBV9 and TRBJ1-3; perhaps TRBD1 as D (6 bases). This CDR3 is built from 14 residues. V was trimmed by 3 bases and J by 0 bases, leaving 7 bases between them. Germline values: CDR1 SGDLS, CDR2 YYNGEE. The CDR3 is CASSATGSGNTIYF. The CDR3 nucleotides read TGTGCCAGCAGCGCGACAGGCTCTGGAAACACCATATATTTT.

With regard to this clone: Its ends do not fully match the called genes, so a read error is possible. CDR3 sequence reads: CASSLNPGEGRVF. DNA of the CDR3: TGTGCCAGCAGCTTAAATCCGGGGGAGGGTAGGGTCTTC. The chain joins TRBV7-9 to TRBJ2-1; 7 bases match TRBD2. CDR1 is SEHNR and CDR2 is FQNEAQ in the germline V gene (reference sequence). The CDR3 has 13 amino acids.

This sequence joins TRBV5-1 and TRBJ1-1, with D tentatively TRBD1 (5 bases). Per the germline V gene, CDR1 is SGHRS and CDR2 is YFSETQ. The V and J ends lost 5 bases and 5 bases respectively, with 28 bases between them. The CDR3 consists of 18 residues. The CDR3 nucleotides read TGCGCCAGCAGTTCCCTGGGGTTAAGGAACAGGCGGGAAACTGAAGCTTTCTTT. Its protein product is CASSSLGLRNRRETEAFF. The variable domain in full, with the rest retrieved from reference TRBV5-1 and TRBJ1-1, is KAGVTQTPRYLIKTRGQQVTLSCSPISGHRSVSWYQQTPGQGLQFLFEYFSETQRNKGNFPGRFSGRQFSNSRSEMNVSTLELGDSALYLCASSSLGLRNRRETEAFFGQGTRLTVV.

The chain has TRBV6-1 and TRBJ1-1, with TRBD1 as a possible D gene (5 bases). This CDR3 region has 15 residues. Germline V gene lookup returns CDR1 MNHNS and CDR2 SASEGT. The V end was cut by 3 bases, the J end by 5 bases, with 16 bases between. CDR3 coding DNA: TGTGCCAGCAGTGAGTTATGGGGGGGTCGAACTGAAGCTTTCTTT. Its protein product is CASSELWGGRTEAFF.

The rearrangement links TRBV7-2 to TRBJ2-3; maybe TRBD2 (6 bases). This CDR3 is built from 14 residues. The V end lost 5 bases, the J end lost 3 bases, and 12 bases lay between the germline ends. CDR1 is SGHTA and CDR2 is FQGNSA in the germline V gene. CDR3 coding DNA: TGTGCCAGCAGCCCCGGTGGGGGGACAGATACGCAGTATTTT. Its translation: CASSPGGGTDTQYF.

This clone showed up just once. The chain has TRBV6-2 or TRBV6-3 and TRBJ2-2; possible D gene TRBD1, 5 bases. This CDR3 spans 15 amino acids. Per germline, CDR1 MNHEY and CDR2 SVGEGT. V lost 0 bases and J lost 6, with 11 bases in between. CDR3: CASSYSITGSGELFF. In nucleotides, the CDR3 is TGTGCCAGCAGTTACTCAATTACAGGCTCCGGGGAGCTGTTTTTT.